The present T cell receptor (beta chain) was sequenced within a study of blood T cell repertoires in COVID-19. For the study at large: The study drew acute and convalescent COVID-19 samples from the United States, Italy and Spain.

Losses at the gene ends were 6 bases for V and 2 bases for J; bases not matched to a gene: 10. Germline V gives CDR1 MDHEN, CDR2 SYDVKM. This CDR3 has 16 amino acids. As originally analysed: The authors estimated nucleated cell counts from reference gene primer amplification. Measured with immunoSEQ multiplex PCR; TCRdb has only the in-frame clones, and not every one. V and J calls and clone size are copied from that table; D and trimming were computed from the DNA. The sample contains about 76,000 clones, over 75% of which appear only once. The sequencing sample was made of peripheral blood. The rearrangement joins TRBV28 to TRBJ1-3; 7 bases agree with TRBD1. This sequence was found in an elderly woman with active or convalescent COVID-19. The CDR3 reads CASRRPDRVAGNTIYF. In nucleotides, the CDR3 is TGTGCCAGCAGACGACCTGACAGGGTCGCTGGAAACACCATATATTTT.